This T cell receptor beta chain is drawn from a study of cytomegalovirus exposure and HLA in healthy donors. Study details: HLA-typed donors contributed 80 million or so unique TCRs, which were held in an early data release. General study findings and limits: Per a later analysis, 15,000 to 20,000 TCR beta sequences showed association with HLA alleles at 0.05 false discovery rate. Some highly shared sequence variants likely arose as a pipeline artifact. As confirmed in vitro, a few CMV-associated chains were specific for CMV antigens.

The PCR was carried out with 60 Vbeta primers and 13 Jbeta primers. Some clones are missing from TCRdb's copy, which holds only in-frame ones; the method was immunoSEQ multiplex PCR. The sample yields about 120,000 clones, 9.5% seen once. With respect to this clone: Its antigen is not identified.

This TCR was recovered from a man aged 25 to 45 in good health and CMV-seronegative. Sequencing was carried out using PBMCs.

Here the CDR3 reads CASSLAKQNTGELFF. CDR3 in DNA: TGCGCCAGCAGCTTGGCCAAGCAGAACACCGGGGAGCTGTTTTTT. The V and J genes are TRBV5-1 and TRBJ2-2; D is ambiguous. The V gene's germline CDR1 is SGHRS and CDR2 YFSETQ. The CDR3 contains 15 residues. The V end was cut by 0 bases, the J end by 1 base, with 7 bases between.